The rows below give T cell receptor beta chains drawn from one sample of a study of blood T cells in healthy people across ages. TCRdb reanalysed the 5' RACE reads using MiXCR and keeps one entry per CDR3 protein. The sample shows about 770,000 distinct CDR3 sequences, under 45% of them seen only once. Sequencing was done on a sample of blood. The receptors shown here come from a man in his sixties in good health. CDR3s include the opening cysteine and the closing phenylalanine or tryptophan. A D gene is named only where the DNA matches it firmly. The size entry is marked missing in some rows and otherwise reads once, few, many or a size class.

D: NA; size: NA; V: TRBV20-1; J: TRBJ2-7; CDR3: CSARPPGRNYEQYF; DNA: TGCAGTGCTAGGCCACCGGGACGGAATTACGAGCAGTACTTC
D: TRBD1; size: NA; V: TRBV7-9; J: TRBJ2-5; CDR3: CASSALPDRGSYF; DNA: TGTGCCAGCAGCGCCCTTCCGGACAGGGGCTCGTACTTC
D: NA; size: NA; V: TRBV5-5; J: TRBJ1-6; CDR3: CASSLEGRPNSPLHF; DNA: TGTGCCAGCAGCTTGGAGGGACGGCCGAATTCACCCCTCCACTTT
D: NA; size: NA; V: TRBV6-6; J: TRBJ1-4; CDR3: CASRRDSATNEKLFF; DNA: TGTGCCAGCAGACGCGACAGTGCAACTAATGAAAAACTGTTTTTT
D: NA; size: many; V: TRBV7-2; J: TRBJ2-7; CDR3: CASSLGGASGEQYF; DNA: TGTGCCAGCAGCTTAGGTGGGGCGTCGGGCGAGCAGTACTTC
D: NA; size: NA; V: TRBV5-1; J: TRBJ2-7; CDR3: CASSKQGKTDNEQYF; DNA: TGCGCCAGCAGCAAACAGGGAAAAACAGACAATGAGCAGTACTTC
D: NA; size: once; V: TRBV4-3; J: TRBJ2-1; CDR3: CASSQTRKGNSYNEQFF; DNA: TGCGCCAGCAGCCAGACTCGAAAGGGAAACTCCTACAATGAGCAGTTCTTC
D: NA; size: NA; V: TRBV4-3; J: TRBJ2-7; CDR3: CASSPDSPSYEQYF; DNA: TGCGCCAGCAGCCCGGACAGCCCCTCCTACGAGCAGTACTTC
D: NA; size: few; V: TRBV7-9; J: TRBJ2-1; CDR3: CASSQTGSSYNEQFF; DNA: TGTGCCAGCAGCCAAACGGGGAGCTCCTACAATGAGCAGTTCTTC
D: TRBD1; size: NA; V: TRBV4-3; J: TRBJ2-3; CDR3: CASSQLRQGSDTQYF; DNA: TGCGCCAGTAGCCAACTCCGACAGGGTTCAGATACGCAGTATTTT
D: NA; size: NA; V: TRBV27; J: TRBJ2-5; CDR3: CASSFYGETQYF; DNA: TGTGCCAGCAGTTTTTACGGGGAGACCCAGTACTTC
D: NA; size: NA; V: TRBV6-5; J: TRBJ1-6; CDR3: CASRYVSGRGDTLHF; DNA: TGTGCCAGCAGATACGTTTCGGGGAGAGGGGACACCCTCCACTTT
D: NA; size: NA; V: TRBV2; J: TRBJ2-7; CDR3: CASSRVRVQETLYF; DNA: TGTGCCAGCAGCAGGGTGAGGGTCCAAGAGACCCTGTACTTC
D: NA; size: NA; V: TRBV12-3/TRBV12-4; J: TRBJ1-2; CDR3: CASSLTGINYGYTF; DNA: TGTGCCAGCAGTTTAACCGGGATTAACTATGGCTACACCTTC
D: NA; size: NA; V: TRBV7-3; J: TRBJ2-3; CDR3: CASSATGTPGGDTQYF; DNA: TGTGCCAGCAGCGCCACGGGGACCCCCGGAGGAGATACGCAGTATTTT
D: NA; size: NA; V: TRBV20-1; J: TRBJ2-6; CDR3: CSVQGSDSGANVLTF; DNA: TGCAGTGTGCAGGGAAGTGACTCTGGGGCCAACGTCCTGACTTTC
D: TRBD2; size: NA; V: TRBV7-2; J: TRBJ2-5; CDR3: CASSLGRPSGGQETQYF; DNA: TGTGCCAGCAGCTTAGGGAGGCCTAGCGGGGGGCAAGAGACCCAGTACTTC
D: NA; size: NA; V: TRBV28; J: TRBJ2-6; CDR3: CASARSSGANVLTF; DNA: TGTGCCAGCGCCCGGAGCTCTGGGGCCAACGTCCTGACTTTC
D: NA; size: once; V: TRBV10-3; J: TRBJ2-5; CDR3: CAVSDPRREETQYF; DNA: TGCGCCGTCAGTGACCCCAGGCGGGAAGAGACCCAGTACTTC
D: TRBD2; size: NA; V: TRBV9; J: TRBJ2-5; CDR3: CASSVTSLETQYF; DNA: TGTGCCAGCAGCGTGACTAGCTTGGAGACCCAGTACTTC
D: TRBD2; size: few; V: TRBV11-1; J: TRBJ2-7; CDR3: CASSPRTSGSYEQYF; DNA: TGTGCCAGCAGCCCCCGGACTAGCGGTTCCTACGAGCAGTACTTC
D: NA; size: NA; V: TRBV4-3; J: TRBJ1-2; CDR3: CASSQVVNRVLNGYTF; DNA: TGCGCCAGCAGCCAAGTCGTGAACAGGGTGTTAAATGGCTACACCTTC
D: NA; size: NA; V: TRBV20-1; J: TRBJ1-2; CDR3: CSARLRNYGYTF; DNA: TGCAGTGCTAGACTGCGAAACTATGGCTACACCTTC
D: NA; size: NA; V: TRBV3-1; J: TRBJ2-1; CDR3: CASSQGLGLFF; DNA: TGTGCCAGCAGCCAAGGGTTGGGTCTGTTCTTC
D: TRBD1; size: NA; V: TRBV9; J: TRBJ2-1; CDR3: CASTSTGDSYNEQFF; DNA: TGTGCCAGCACGTCGACAGGGGATTCCTACAATGAGCAGTTCTTC
D: NA; size: few; V: TRBV12-3/TRBV12-4; J: TRBJ2-7; CDR3: CASTKMGDSYEQYF; DNA: TGTGCCAGCACCAAAATGGGCGACTCCTACGAGCAGTACTTC
D: NA; size: many; V: TRBV20-1; J: TRBJ2-4; CDR3: CSATRTSLSGDIQYF; DNA: TGCAGTGCGACAAGGACAAGTCTTTCGGGAGACATTCAGTACTTC
D: NA; size: NA; V: TRBV28; J: TRBJ1-1; CDR3: CASTARSTEAFF; DNA: TGTGCCAGCACCGCCCGATCCACTGAAGCTTTCTTT
D: TRBD2; size: NA; V: TRBV6-5; J: TRBJ2-1; CDR3: CASTTVRGGGAKEQFF; DNA: TGTGCCAGCACCACTGTTAGGGGCGGGGGGGCCAAAGAGCAGTTCTTC
D: TRBD2; size: few; V: TRBV3-1; J: TRBJ2-1; CDR3: CASSQDKLAGFNEQFF; DNA: TGTGCCAGCAGCCAAGATAAACTAGCGGGGTTCAATGAGCAGTTCTTC
D: TRBD2; size: NA; V: TRBV10-3; J: TRBJ2-5; CDR3: CAIPSGLAVETQYF; DNA: TGTGCCATCCCCTCGGGACTAGCTGTGGAGACCCAGTACTTC
D: NA; size: few; V: TRBV27; J: TRBJ2-7; CDR3: CASKGGYEQYF; DNA: TGTGCCAGCAAGGGGGGGTACGAGCAGTACTTC
D: NA; size: NA; V: TRBV12-3/TRBV12-4; J: TRBJ2-3; CDR3: CASSPQARGTDMQYF; DNA: TGTGCCAGCAGCCCCCAGGCCAGGGGTACAGATATGCAATATTTT
D: NA; size: NA; V: TRBV28; J: TRBJ1-5; CDR3: CASSFLTEHYSNQPQHF; DNA: TGTGCCAGCAGTTTTTTGACAGAGCATTATAGCAATCAGCCCCAGCATTTT
D: TRBD1; size: few; V: TRBV5-1; J: TRBJ2-1; CDR3: CASSSQYGQGTNEQFF; DNA: TGCGCCAGCAGCTCCCAATACGGACAGGGGACGAATGAGCAGTTCTTC
D: NA; size: NA; V: TRBV12-3/TRBV12-4; J: TRBJ2-5; CDR3: CASSLAVAVQETQYF; DNA: TGTGCCAGCAGTTTAGCCGTAGCGGTTCAAGAGACCCAGTACTTC
D: TRBD2; size: NA; V: TRBV5-1; J: TRBJ2-3; CDR3: CASRGSGGSTDTQYF; DNA: TGCGCCAGCAGAGGTAGCGGGGGATCCACAGATACGCAGTATTTT
D: NA; size: NA; V: TRBV3-1; J: TRBJ1-6; CDR3: CASSNRAGNSPPHF; DNA: TGTGCCAGCAGTAACCGGGCCGGAAATTCACCCCCCCACTTT
D: NA; size: NA; V: TRBV20-1; J: TRBJ1-1; CDR3: CSASRGTEAFF; DNA: TGCAGTGCTAGTAGAGGGACTGAAGCTTTCTTT
D: NA; size: NA; V: TRBV20-1; J: TRBJ2-2; CDR3: CSAATGQNTGELFF; DNA: TGCAGTGCCGCAACGGGACAGAACACCGGGGAGCTGTTTTTT
D: NA; size: NA; V: TRBV3-1; J: TRBJ2-1; CDR3: CASSQPGQNNEQFF; DNA: TGTGCCAGCAGCCAGCCCGGTCAAAACAATGAGCAGTTCTTC
D: NA; size: NA; V: TRBV10-3; J: TRBJ1-1; CDR3: CAIKGEGRVTEAFF; DNA: TGTGCCATCAAAGGAGAAGGAAGGGTAACTGAAGCTTTCTTT
D: NA; size: many; V: TRBV20-1; J: TRBJ1-2; CDR3: CSARSESYGYTF; DNA: TGCAGTGCTAGATCTGAGAGTTATGGCTACACCTTC
D: TRBD1; size: NA; V: TRBV5-1; J: TRBJ1-2; CDR3: CASSSNPGTGLLNYGYTF; DNA: TGCGCCAGCAGCTCGAACCCGGGGACAGGACTTCTTAACTATGGCTACACCTTC
D: TRBD2; size: many; V: TRBV7-2; J: TRBJ2-5; CDR3: CASSLGGTSGGGETQYF; DNA: TGTGCCAGCAGCTTAGGGGGAACTAGCGGGGGAGGAGAGACCCAGTACTTC
D: TRBD1; size: NA; V: TRBV6-1; J: TRBJ1-4; CDR3: CASKSDRVDKLTGKLFF; DNA: TGTGCCAGCAAATCGGACAGGGTGGATAAACTTACTGGAAAACTGTTTTTT
D: TRBD1; size: NA; V: TRBV7-2; J: TRBJ2-4; CDR3: CASSSRDSTLAKNIQYF; DNA: TGTGCCAGCAGCTCACGGGACAGTACCCTAGCCAAAAACATTCAGTACTTC